The clone carrying this TCR beta chain showed up just a few times. The V gene's germline CDR1 is LNHDA and CDR2 SQIVND (reference sequence). V gave up 9 bases and J gave up 2 bases; unmatched junction bases: 7. This CDR3 has 14 amino acids. Assay: immunoSEQ multiplex PCR; the TCRdb copy retains only in-frame clones and omits some. Of fewer than 250,000 clones in the sample, approximately 90% were seen once. The data were obtained in a study of blood T cell repertoires in COVID-19. As for the study in general: The cDNA or gDNA used as material had been derived from T cells, B-cell-depleted T cells, or PBMCs.

This chain joins TRBV19 and TRBJ2-1, with 7 bases fitting TRBD2. Sequenced material: peripheral blood. The sequence was collected from a man aged 45-60 years with COVID-19, enrolled during active disease. CDR3 region: CASFGGRTYNEQFF. CDR3 DNA: TGTGCCAGCTTCGGGGGGAGGACCTACAATGAGCAGTTCTTC.